This TCR beta chain was sequenced during a study of blood T cell repertoires in COVID-19. Study as a whole: Italy, Spain and the United States were the sources of the convalescent and acute COVID-19 samples.

This CDR3 region has 13 residues. The germline V gene encodes CDR1 MNHEY and CDR2 SVGEGT. V lost 4 bases and J lost 3; bases outside the gene matches: 0. How the authors handled the data: Reference gene primer amplification gave nucleated cell count estimates. The protocol was immunoSEQ multiplex PCR, while the TCRdb copy is restricted to in-frame clones and leaves out a portion. V, J and clone size were drawn from that table, and D and trimming were deduced from the DNA. This table holds around 64,000 clones, 65% to 80% found once. Sequenced: peripheral blood. J is TRBJ2-7 and V is TRBV6-2 or TRBV6-3, with TRBD1 identical over 10 bases. The source is a man in his fifties or sixties with acute or convalescent COVID-19. CDR3 nucleotide sequence: TGTGCCAGCAGTTGGACAGGGGGCTACGAGCAGTACTTC. As protein: CASSWTGGYEQYF.